The 18 T cell receptor beta chains reported below all come from one sample, sequenced in a study of shared clonotypes between healthy human individuals. Method: immunoSEQ multiplex PCR; TCRdb's copy keeps in-frame clones and lacks some. The table includes roughly 600,000 clones, about 98% detected once. Terminally differentiated effector memory CD45RA+ cells were left out of the naive CD8 fraction, which was CD45RO-negative and positively selected for CCR7. Sequences were obtained from naive CD8+ T cells sorted from blood. Every receptor here comes from a man aged 30-40 years in good health.

The chain links TRBV9 to TRBJ2-1; D unclear. Trimming cost V 3 bases and J 8 bases, with 15 bases left between them. Germline CDR1 and CDR2: SGDLS and YYNGEE. This CDR3 is built from 14 residues. The CDR3 protein is CASSASGVGYEQFF. The CDR3, as DNA: TGTGCCAGCAGCGCCTCCGGCGTGGGCTATGAGCAGTTCTTC.

The genes are TRBV27 and TRBJ2-2; maybe TRBD1 (7 bases). V gave up 3 bases and J gave up 4 bases, with 15 bases separating them. CDR1 and CDR2 from the germline V gene are MNHEY and SMNVEV (reference sequence). The length of the CDR3 is 16 residues. In DNA, the CDR3 is TGTGCCAGCAGTTTGGGGACAGCCGGGGGCACCGGGGAGCTGTTTTTT. It codes for CASSLGTAGGTGELFF.

This clone showed up just once. V gene TRBV11-3 combines with J gene TRBJ2-2; unclear D gene. The germline V gene encodes CDR1 SGHNT and CDR2 YENEEA. CDR3 length equals 13 residues. V was trimmed by 0 bases and J by 3 bases, leaving 2 bases between them. In DNA form, the CDR3 reads TGTGCCAGCAGCTTAGATTACACCGGGGAGCTGTTTTTT. It specifies CASSLDYTGELFF.

The chain recombines TRBV9 with TRBJ2-1; TRBD2 is a possible D gene (5 bases). This CDR3 has 12 residues. Germline CDR1 and CDR2: SGDLS and YYNGEE. Trimming shortened V by 4 bases and J by 5 bases, and 7 bases separated the two germline ends. CDR3 residues: CASSFSDNEQFF. CDR3 nucleotides: TGTGCCAGCAGCTTTAGCGACAATGAGCAGTTCTTC.

V and J are TRBV6-5 and TRBJ2-4; TRBD1 might be the D (5 bases). The CDR3 totals 13 residues. The V and J ends lost 6 bases and 4 bases respectively, with 10 bases between them. Germline assignment: CDR1 MNHEY and CDR2 SVGAGI. This CDR3 reads CASRGTGKNIQYF. In DNA form, the CDR3 reads TGTGCCAGCAGGGGCACAGGAAAAAACATTCAGTACTTC.

The CDR3 coding sequence is TGTGCCAGCAGTGATTCCGGGACAGGGGCTAATGAAAAACTGTTTTTT. It yields the protein CASSDSGTGANEKLFF. The genes are TRBV28 and TRBJ1-4; 10 bases agree with TRBD1. This CDR3 spans 16 amino acids. Germline assignment: CDR1 MDHEN and CDR2 SYDVKM. The V and J ends lost 5 bases and 3 bases, in that order; junction bases with no gene match: 6.

The chain combines TRBV29-1 with TRBJ2-2; D is unclear. CDR1 SQVTM and CDR2 ANQGSEA come from the germline V gene. The length of the CDR3 is 12 residues. The CDR3 DNA reads as TGCTTCGCCACCTCGAACACCGGGGAGCTGTTTTTT. Translated, it gives CFATSNTGELFF.

Here the CDR3 reads CASSLSISYEQYF. CDR3 sequence (DNA): TGTGCCAGCAGCTTGAGTATCAGCTACGAGCAGTACTTC. This sequence joins TRBV7-6 and TRBJ2-7; D ambiguous. The CDR3 loop spans 13 amino acids. V lost 3 bases and J 3 bases, leaving 9 bases between the germline ends. The germline V gene has CDR1 SGHVS and CDR2 FNYEAQ.

The chain employs TRBV29-1 and TRBJ1-1, with D tentatively TRBD1 (6 bases). Germline values: CDR1 SQVTM, CDR2 ANQGSEA. This CDR3 spans 13 amino acids. The ends were cut back, 4 bases at V and 2 bases at J, with 11 bases in the middle. CDR3 loop: CSVAGTPNTEAFF. The CDR3 coding sequence is TGCAGCGTTGCCGGGACACCCAACACTGAAGCTTTCTTT. Based on the CDR3 plus reference TRBV29-1 and TRBJ1-1, the full variable domain is SAVISQKPSRDICQRGTSLTIQCQVDSQVTMMFWYRQQPGQSLTLIATANQGSEATYESGFVIDKFPISRPNLTFSTLTVSNMSPEDSSIYLCSVAGTPNTEAFFGQGTRLTVV.

This chain joins TRBV29-1 and TRBJ2-7; D is unresolved. Trimming shortened V by 5 bases and J by 4 bases, and 12 bases separated the two germline ends. Per germline, CDR1 SQVTM and CDR2 ANQGSEA. CDR3 length: 12 amino acids. CDR3 residues: CSVHKDEYEQYF. CDR3 DNA sequence: TGCAGCGTTCACAAAGACGAATACGAGCAGTACTTC.

This chain joins TRBV6-5 and TRBJ2-3; 8 bases are shared with TRBD1. Germline CDR1 MNHEY, CDR2 SVGAGI. The length of the CDR3 is 15 residues. Trimming cost V 6 bases and J 2 bases; bases outside gene matches: 7. The CDR3 sequence: CASSPGGDYTDTQYF. In DNA form, the CDR3 reads TGTGCCAGCAGCCCAGGGGGCGATTACACAGATACGCAGTATTTT.

The chain uses TRBV11-2 and TRBJ2-3; 9 nucleotides agree with TRBD1. The CDR3 covers 16 residues. Germline V lookup: CDR1 SGHAT, CDR2 FQNNGV. The ends lost 7 bases at V and 4 bases at J; junction bases unmatched: 12. The chain's CDR3 is CASTGTGTGRPDTQYF. The CDR3 nucleotides are TGTGCCAGCACCGGAACCGGGACAGGGCGACCAGATACGCAGTATTTT. The full variable domain, in which reference TRBV11-2 and TRBJ2-3 provide the parts outside the CDR3, is EAGVAQSPRYKIIEKRQSVAFWCNPISGHATLYWYQQILGQGPKLLIQFQNNGVVDDSQLPKDRFSAERLKGVDSTLKIQPAKLEDSAVYLCASTGTGTGRPDTQYFGPGTRLTVL.

This clone appeared once. This chain connects TRBV28 to TRBJ2-3; tentative D call: TRBD1 (6 bases). Looked up from germline, CDR1 is MDHEN and CDR2 is SYDVKM. V dropped 2 bases and J dropped 0 bases, with 21 bases sitting between them. This CDR3 spans 19 amino acids. DNA for the CDR3: TGTGCCAGCAGTTTAACAGGGCCATCAGCCATCATTAGCACAGATACGCAGTATTTT. Its protein is CASSLTGPSAIISTDTQYF.

CDR3 protein: CASRSTSGTYNEQFF. The CDR3 DNA sequence: TGTGCCAGTAGATCGACTAGCGGCACCTACAATGAGCAGTTCTTC. This rearrangement joins TRBV19 to TRBJ2-1; 9 bases map to TRBD2. CDR1 LNHDA and CDR2 SQIVND come from the germline V gene (reference sequence). V lost 6 bases and J lost 2; bases outside the gene matches: 5. This CDR3 is 15 amino acids long.

The CDR3 loop reads CSVNGDGANSYEQYF. In DNA, the CDR3 is TGCAGCGTTAACGGTGACGGGGCCAACTCCTACGAGCAGTACTTC. The chain recombines TRBV29-1 with TRBJ2-7; either TRBD1 or TRBD2 may supply D (5 bases each). Trimming cost V 5 bases and J 0 bases, with 17 bases left between them. There are 15 residues in the CDR3. Germline CDR1 reads SQVTM; CDR2 reads ANQGSEA.

The CDR3: CSVEDGLRQGSDTQYF. The CDR3 DNA reads TGCAGCGTTGAAGATGGCTTAAGACAGGGCTCAGATACGCAGTATTTT. This chain joins TRBV29-1 and TRBJ2-3; 7 bases are shared with TRBD1. This CDR3 is 16 amino acids long. CDR1 and CDR2 from the germline V gene are SQVTM and ANQGSEA. Unmatched junction bases numbered 10, after V lost 0 bases and J lost 4 bases.

The gene calls are TRBV5-6 and TRBJ1-2; 9 nucleotides align to TRBD1. With 6 bases clipped from V and 2 bases from J, the junction kept 8 bases outside the gene matches. From germline, CDR1 is SGHDT and CDR2 YYEEEE. The CDR3 loop spans 15 amino acids. CDR3: CASTLVGTGNYGYTF. In DNA form, the CDR3 reads TGTGCCAGCACCCTAGTCGGGACAGGGAACTATGGCTACACCTTC.

The V gene is TRBV4-3, the J gene TRBJ2-1, with TRBD2 matching 10 bases. This CDR3 region has 16 residues. V gave up 0 bases and J gave up 8 bases; unmatched junction bases: 7. Per the germline V gene, CDR1 is LGHNA and CDR2 is YSLEER. The CDR3 nucleotides read TGCGCCAGCAGCCAAGATGAGGCTAGCGGGGGCGATGAGCAGTTCTTC. It specifies CASSQDEASGGDEQFF.